The 17 T cell receptor beta chains below were found in one sample sequenced in a study of blood T cell repertoires in COVID-19. Measured with immunoSEQ multiplex PCR; TCRdb has only the in-frame clones, and not every one. The sample has around 390,000 clones, 80% to 90% seen once. The sequenced sample consisted of PBMCs or T cells enriched from blood (not recorded which). These receptors originate from a woman between 50 and 59 years old who had recovered from COVID-19.

This clone showed up just once. This chain connects TRBV6-1 to TRBJ1-2, with a weak D call TRBD1 (5 bases). The CDR3 runs 15 residues. V was pared by 3 bases and J by 8 bases, with 19 bases between. From germline, CDR1 is MNHNS and CDR2 SASEGT. CDR3: CASSDPSRALFGYTF. CDR3 bases: TGTGCCAGCAGTGACCCGAGCAGGGCGCTATTCGGCTACACCTTC.

This chain joins TRBV28 and TRBJ1-6; D remains unclear. The CDR3 has 15 amino acids. Trimming stripped 4 bases from V and 7 bases from J, with 14 bases between. Germline V gene lookup returns CDR1 MDHEN and CDR2 SYDVKM. The CDR3 loop reads CASSSPAGGNSPLHF. In DNA, the CDR3 is TGTGCCAGCAGTTCCCCGGCAGGAGGGAATTCACCCCTCCACTTT.

V is TRBV5-6 and J is TRBJ2-7; 7 nucleotides line up with TRBD1. The V segment lost 4 bases and the J segment 7 bases; nucleotides outside the gene matches: 14. The length of the CDR3 is 15 residues. Looked up from germline, CDR1 is SGHDT and CDR2 is YYEEEE. The CDR3 region has the DNA TGTGCCAGCAGCCCGTATAGAATGGACAGGAGGGAGCAGTACTTC. It yields the protein CASSPYRMDRREQYF.

The chain has TRBV10-3 and TRBJ2-4, with D possibly TRBD1 on 6 matching bases. The CDR3 length is 13 residues. The V gene lost 3 bases and the J gene lost 9 bases, with 12 bases spanning the gap. Germline CDR1 ENHRY, CDR2 SYGVKD. The CDR3 DNA is TGTGCCATCAGTGAAGAGGGGGTGGGCATTCAGTACTTC. Translating it yields CAISEEGVGIQYF.

The chain couples TRBV4-2 to TRBJ1-2, with 11 bases fitting TRBD1. V shed 4 bases and J 5 bases; nucleotides not matched to a gene: 6. This CDR3 has 15 residues. In germline, CDR1 is LGHNA, CDR2 YNFKEQ. CDR3 bases: TGTGCCAGCAGCCCGAGGACAGGGGGCGTATATGGCTACACCTTC. Translated, it gives CASSPRTGGVYGYTF.

The V gene is TRBV7-9, the J gene TRBJ2-7, with D hard to call. Germline assignment: CDR1 SEHNR and CDR2 FQNEAQ (reference sequence). The CDR3 is 14 amino acids. V was shortened by 5 bases and J by 2 bases, with 13 bases between the two germline ends. The CDR3 protein is CASSHPGAPYEQYF. CDR3 sequence (DNA): TGTGCCAGCAGCCACCCCGGAGCCCCCTACGAGCAGTACTTC. Combining the CDR3 with reference TRBV7-9 and TRBJ2-7 gives the whole variable domain DTGVSQNPRHKITKRGQNVTFRCDPISEHNRLYWYRQTLGQGPEFLTYFQNEAQLEKSRLLSDRFSAERPKGSFSTLEIQRTEQGDSAMYLCASSHPGAPYEQYFGPGTRLTVT.

V usage is TRBV28 and J usage is TRBJ1-1; D perhaps matches TRBD1 (5 bases). The CDR3 has 17 residues. Trimming left V 3 bases short and J 5 bases short, with 22 bases between. The germline gives CDR1 MDHEN, CDR2 SYDVKM. Here the CDR3 DNA reads TGTGCCAGCAGTTTTACCTGGGGCCGGGCCCAGATAACTGAAGCTTTCTTT. Its protein product is CASSFTWGRAQITEAFF.

The V and J genes are TRBV5-6 and TRBJ2-1; 10 bases line up with TRBD2. CDR3 length: 15 residues. CDR1 is SGHDT and CDR2 is YYEEEE in the germline V gene. With 0 bases clipped from V and 7 bases from J, the junction kept 4 bases outside the gene matches. The CDR3 protein is CASSLGGLAMNEQFF. The CDR3, as DNA: TGTGCCAGCAGCTTGGGGGGACTAGCGATGAATGAGCAGTTCTTC.

The V gene is TRBV10-3, the J gene TRBJ2-7, with D perhaps TRBD1 (5 bases). V gave up 11 bases and J gave up 2 bases, with 19 bases separating them. The germline V gene has CDR1 ENHRY and CDR2 SYGVKD. The length of the CDR3 is 14 residues. The DNA of the CDR3 is TGTGCCTCAAAAACAGGACAAGACCCCTACGAGCAGTACTTC. Protein product: CASKTGQDPYEQYF.

The chain couples TRBV19 to TRBJ2-2, with a tentative D call TRBD2 (5 bases). The CDR3 contains 15 residues. V lost 6 bases and J lost 3, with 14 bases in between. The V gene's germline CDR1 is LNHDA and CDR2 SQIVND (reference sequence). The CDR3 is CASSPSGIDTGELFF. For the CDR3, the DNA is TGTGCCAGTAGCCCCAGCGGAATTGACACCGGGGAGCTGTTTTTT.

This clone was observed a handful of times. The gene calls are TRBV6-6 and TRBJ2-7, with 8 bases that match TRBD1. The germline V gene encodes CDR1 MNHNY and CDR2 SVGAGI (reference sequence). V lost 2 bases, J lost 4 bases, and 7 bases stayed unmatched. This CDR3 region has 15 residues. As DNA, the CDR3 is TGTGCCAGCAGTTACGTACCAGGGGGCCGGTACGAGCAGTACTTC. This gives the protein CASSYVPGGRYEQYF.

The genes are TRBV12-3 or TRBV12-4 and TRBJ2-7, with D uncertain. CDR3 length equals 13 residues. V was pared by 6 bases and J by 6 bases, with 15 bases between. CDR3 nucleotide sequence: TGTGCCAGCAGCCTCTCCACTTCTGGCGAGCAGTACTTC. Translating gives CASSLSTSGEQYF.

The genes are TRBV12-3 or TRBV12-4 and TRBJ1-1; D remains unclear. CDR3 length equals 13 residues. Trimming took 7 bases from V and 2 from J, leaving 11 bases between them. The CDR3 region has the DNA TGTGCCAGCATCCTGACTCTCAACACTGAAGCTTTCTTT. It is translated as CASILTLNTEAFF.

The rearrangement uses TRBV6-5 and TRBJ2-7; 10 positions match TRBD1. This CDR3 spans 15 amino acids. With 3 bases clipped from V and 3 bases from J, the junction kept 5 bases outside the gene matches. Germline-derived CDR1 and CDR2 are MNHEY and SVGAGI. This chain's CDR3 is CASSYSRDRGYEQYF. In nucleotides, the CDR3 is TGTGCCAGCAGTTATAGCCGGGACAGGGGCTACGAGCAGTACTTC.

This clone was recorded once. V gene TRBV15 combines with J gene TRBJ1-4; D may be TRBD1 (6 bases). Germline V lookup: CDR1 LNHNV, CDR2 YYDKDF (reference sequence). CDR3 size: 13 residues. Trimming took 2 bases from V and 8 from J, leaving 9 bases between them. CDR3 region: CATSRPTGEKLFF. The CDR3 DNA follows: TGTGCCACCAGCAGACCTACAGGGGAAAAACTGTTTTTT.

The chain has TRBV28 and TRBJ2-3; 8 nucleotides line up with TRBD2. CDR1 and CDR2 (germline): MDHEN, SYDVKM. With V trimmed by 6 bases and J by 0 bases, 11 bases remained unmatched. The CDR3 has 17 amino acids. The CDR3 DNA sequence: TGTGCCAGCAGCCGGCGTTTTAGCGGGGATAGCACAGATACGCAGTATTTT. This encodes CASSRRFSGDSTDTQYF.

The chain joins TRBV2 to TRBJ2-1; tentative D call: TRBD1 (6 bases). The CDR3 is 12 residues long. Germline-derived CDR1 and CDR2 are SNHLY and FYNNEI. V gave up 6 bases and J gave up 10 bases, with 13 bases separating them. The CDR3 DNA reads as TGTGCCAGCAGACGGGACACACGCGAGCAGTTCTTC. This encodes CASRRDTREQFF.